Many counts were recorded for the clone carrying this T cell receptor (beta chain). The read is 3 residues too short to cover the CDR3 end, so that end is filled in from the germline J gene. Some clones are missing from TCRdb's copy, which holds only in-frame ones; the method was immunoSEQ multiplex PCR. The data list about 52,000 clones, none observed once; about 1.8% falls to the top ten. This sample is part of a study of T cell clonality in common variable immunodeficiency. Between the trimmed V and J ends, which lost 7 bases and 8 bases, there was a span of 18 bases. Germline CDR1 SQVTM, CDR2 ANQGSEA. This CDR3 has 13 amino acids.

The receptor comes from a person aged 18 to 70 in good health. The gene calls are TRBV29-1 and TRBJ2-4, with D maybe TRBD1 (5 bases). The sample was peripheral blood mononuclear cells. CDR3 sequence: CSGCVSQGDIQYF. Partial CDR3 DNA: TGCAGCGGTTGCGTCAGTCAAGGGGACATT.